The clone carrying this T cell receptor beta chain was observed many times. Its antigen is not identified. This CDR3 contains 12 residues. Germline CDR1 is GTSNPN and CDR2 is SVGIG (reference sequence). V gave up 5 bases and J gave up 7 bases; unmatched junction bases: 3. The data are from a study of T cells in Graves' hyperthyroidism and ophthalmopathy. The study, taken as a whole, reports: Most clonotypes expanded in thyroid above 0.001 were likewise present in blood. Ophthalmopathy was told apart from stable hyperthyroidism by a 13 V-J model.

Among ophthalmopathy patients, the Clinical Activity Score reached at least 3, the NOSPECS grade reached at least 4, and duration remained under 3 months. Diagnoses rested on clinical symptoms, serum thyroxine and TRAb, thyroid ultrasound and orbital computed tomography. Researchers amplified the TCR beta CDR3 regions from RNA transcripts. Primed by the HTBI set, a first-round RT-PCR was run on the TCR CDR3. TCRdb re-called the multiplex PCR reads with MiXCR, one entry per CDR3 protein. This repertoire shows around 350,000 distinct CDR3 sequences, roughly 15% found once; its top ten account for around 19%.

The chain combines TRBV30 with TRBJ2-5, with 11 positions matching TRBD1. The sequence was collected from a woman in her 30s with Graves' ophthalmopathy. The source material was blood. CDR3 in amino acids: CAWAGTGGTQYF. The CDR3 nucleotides read TGTGCCTGGGCTGGGACAGGGGGGACCCAGTACTTC.